The 10 T cell receptor beta chains reported below all come from one sample, sequenced in a study of cytomegalovirus exposure and HLA in healthy donors. PCR amplification relied on 60 Vbeta primers (plus 13 Jbeta primers). Produced via immunoSEQ multiplex PCR; TCRdb's table is partial and in-frame only. Of approximately 150,000 clones listed, around three quarters were seen once; the top ten hold 1.5% to 2%. Sequenced: PBMCs. The receptors derive from a man in his forties or fifties in good health and CMV-seronegative.

This clone was detected once. The chain uses TRBV19 and TRBJ1-6; 7 bases agree with TRBD1. The length of the CDR3 is 16 residues. CDR1 and CDR2 from the germline V gene are LNHDA and SQIVND (reference sequence). Losses at the gene ends were 6 bases for V and 4 bases for J; bases not matched to a gene: 9. This CDR3 reads CASSASGTAYNSPLHF. CDR3 coding DNA: TGTGCCAGTAGCGCCTCTGGGACAGCTTATAATTCACCCCTCCACTTT.

J is TRBJ1-4 and V is TRBV7-9, with 9 bases identical to TRBD1. This CDR3 is 14 amino acids long. The J segment lost 7 bases and the V segment lost 5 bases, leaving 5 bases of the junction unmatched. Germline-derived CDR1 and CDR2 are SEHNR and FQNEAQ (reference sequence). CDR3 in DNA: TGTGCCAGCAGCGGTGGGACAGGGATTGAAAAACTGTTTTTT. It translates to CASSGGTGIEKLFF.

This clone was recorded a few times. The rearrangement uses TRBV29-1 and TRBJ2-5; 8 bases are a match to TRBD2. V shed 4 bases and J 5 bases; nucleotides not matched to a gene: 3. The germline V gene encodes CDR1 SQVTM and CDR2 ANQGSEA. CDR3 length: 12 amino acids. This chain's CDR3 is CSVALAVETQYF. The CDR3 nucleotides are TGCAGCGTTGCACTAGCGGTGGAGACCCAGTACTTC.

This chain links TRBV7-2 with TRBJ2-2, with TRBD2 matching 10 bases. This CDR3 is built from 19 residues. The germline CDR1 and CDR2 sequences are SGHTA and FQGNSA. V lost 2 bases, J lost 1 base, and 10 bases stayed unmatched. In DNA form, the CDR3 reads TGTGCCAGCAGCTTATACTCTAGCGGGAGAATGGTGAACACCGGGGAGCTGTTTTTT. Translation gives CASSLYSSGRMVNTGELFF. The whole variable domain, filled in from reference TRBV7-2 and TRBJ2-2, reads GAGVSQSPSNKVTEKGKDVELRCDPISGHTALYWYRQSLGQGLEFLIYFQGNSAPDKSGLPSDRFSAERTGGSVSTLTIQRTQQEDSAVYLCASSLYSSGRMVNTGELFFGEGSRLTVL.

This rearrangement joins TRBV6-6 to TRBJ2-1; 16 positions match TRBD2. Losses at the gene ends were 5 bases for V and 9 bases for J; bases not matched to a gene: 7. CDR1 MNHNY and CDR2 SVGAGI come from the germline V gene (reference sequence). The CDR3 totals 16 residues. The CDR3 nucleotides are TGTGCCAGCAGTCCGGGGACTAGCGGGAGGGTGATTGAGCAGTTCTTC. Translating it yields CASSPGTSGRVIEQFF.

CDR3 in DNA: TGTGCCAGCACCCCGGGCGGAGAACGGGAGTTGAACACCGGGGAGCTGTTTTTT. Amino acid sequence: CASTPGGERELNTGELFF. This chain joins TRBV9 and TRBJ2-2, with a tentative D call TRBD2 (6 bases). Germline CDR1 reads SGDLS; CDR2 reads YYNGEE. The CDR3 contains 18 residues. V lost 6 bases, J lost 1 base, and 22 bases lay in between. The full variable domain, with the rest looked up from reference TRBV9 and TRBJ2-2, is DSGVTQTPKHLITATGQRVTLRCSPRSGDLSVYWYQQSLDQGLQFLIQYYNGEERAKGNILERFSAQQFPDLHSELNLSSLELGDSALYFCASTPGGERELNTGELFFGEGSRLTVL.

V gene TRBV10-3 combines with J gene TRBJ2-7, with TRBD1 matching over 10 bases. The V and J ends lost 3 bases and 1 base, in that order; junction bases with no gene match: 6. The CDR3 contains 16 residues. CDR1 and CDR2 from the germline V gene are ENHRY and SYGVKD. The CDR3 reads CAISDPDRGVSYEQYF. In DNA form, the CDR3 reads TGTGCCATCAGTGACCCGGACAGGGGGGTTTCCTACGAGCAGTACTTC.

This clone was observed a few times. The chain employs TRBV28 and TRBJ1-4; TRBD1 matches at 7 bases. CDR1 and CDR2 (germline): MDHEN, SYDVKM. V was clipped by 5 bases and J by 2 bases; unmatched bases: 5. This CDR3 is 15 amino acids long. CDR3 region: CASSPDRVTNEKLFF. The DNA for the CDR3 is TGTGCCAGCAGTCCCGACAGGGTTACTAATGAAAAACTGTTTTTT.

The rearrangement links TRBV4-2 to TRBJ1-3; D is ambiguous. Germline CDR1 LGHNA, CDR2 YNFKEQ. The CDR3 has 15 amino acids. V lost 3 bases to trimming and J lost 0 bases, with 9 bases between them. The CDR3 region is CASSHPGGSGNTIYF. The CDR3 DNA is TGTGCCAGCAGCCACCCGGGTGGCTCTGGAAACACCATATATTTT.

The V call is TRBV2, the J call TRBJ1-1, with 8 nucleotides matching TRBD1. Germline CDR1 SNHLY, CDR2 FYNNEI. V shed 10 bases, J shed 1 base, and the junction held 8 bases outside the gene matches. This CDR3 is built from 14 residues. The CDR3 sequence is CANPPGTGNTEAFF. The CDR3 DNA reads TGTGCCAACCCGCCCGGGACAGGGAACACTGAAGCTTTCTTT.